This T cell receptor (beta chain) was observed in a study of graft-versus-host responses after intestinal transplantation. Overall study: Recipients received multivisceral, liver-intestinal, or isolated intestinal transplants.

This clone was observed a few times. The antigen is unknown. Germline CDR1 and CDR2: MNHEY and SMNVEV (reference sequence). This CDR3 has 15 amino acids. The junction had 6 bases not matched to a gene; V was cut back by 0 bases and J by 8 bases. Sequenced by immunoSEQ multiplex PCR; TCRdb stores in-frame clones only, minus some. This sample carries approximately 82,000 clones, approximately 92% of them seen once, and the ten largest clones take less than 1.5%. The V call is TRBV27, the J call TRBJ2-3; TRBD2 aligns across 9 bases. The clonotype comes from a human donor who was the organ donor for an intestinal transplant. The sequences come from unstimulated CD8+ T cells sorted from spleen or lymph node cells, collected before transplant. The CDR3, as DNA: TGTGCCAGCAGTTTATCGATAGCGGGGGCCGGTACGCAGTATTTT. It is translated as CASSLSIAGAGTQYF.